This TCR beta chain comes out of a study of blood T cell repertoires in COVID-19. Generated by immunoSEQ multiplex PCR, the TCRdb table keeps only in-frame clones and is missing some. The sample holds some 240,000 clones, roughly four fifths seen once. Germline V gene lookup returns CDR1 SGHVS and CDR2 FQNEAQ. With 5 bases clipped from V and 3 bases from J, the junction kept 8 bases outside the gene matches. This CDR3 contains 15 residues. This clonotype was sampled from a woman aged 60-70 years with active or convalescent COVID-19. Sequencing was done on a sample of peripheral blood. The chain couples TRBV7-8 to TRBJ2-7; 9 bases map to TRBD2. The DNA of the CDR3 is TGTGCCAGCAGCCCCGGAGATAGCGGGGGCTACGAGCAGTACTTC. Protein product: CASSPGDSGGYEQYF.